Below, 9 T cell receptor beta chains from the same sample are listed, as sequenced in a study of T cell responses to AZD1222 COVID-19 vaccine. Sequencing was performed with immunoSEQ multiplex PCR; in TCRdb, only in-frame clones are kept and a portion is missing. This repertoire shows 70,000 to 75,000 clones, roughly 85% found once; its top ten account for approximately 1.2%. This sample comprised peripheral blood, obtained 28 days after the second AZD1222 dose. These receptors were taken from an adult who received the AZD1222 COVID-19 vaccine.

In DNA form, the CDR3 reads TGTGCCAGCTCACCAGATTCCGGGACAGGGCTTAGCAATCAGCCCCAGCATTTT. It specifies CASSPDSGTGLSNQPQHF. The chain carries TRBV18 and TRBJ1-5; the match to TRBD1 covers 9 bases. The CDR3 has 18 residues. CDR1 is KGHSH, CDR2 LQKENI, per germline. Trimming removed 2 bases from V and 0 bases from J; junction bases left unmatched: 8. Full variable domain (rest looked up from reference TRBV18 and TRBJ1-5): NAGVMQNPRHLVRRRGQEARLRCSPMKGHSHVYWYRQLPEEGLKFMVYLQKENIIDESGMPKERFSAEFPKEGPSILRIQQVVRGDSAAYFCASSPDSGTGLSNQPQHFGDGTRLSIL.

This chain links TRBV18 with TRBJ1-2; D ambiguous. This CDR3 spans 15 amino acids. CDR1 and CDR2 from the germline V gene are KGHSH and LQKENI. Trimming took 3 bases from V and 0 from J, leaving 11 bases between them. For the CDR3, the DNA is TGTGCCAGCTCACCCCCGGCGGTTCCTAACTATGGCTACACCTTC. Encoded protein: CASSPPAVPNYGYTF.

The J gene is TRBJ2-7, the V gene TRBV29-1, with D perhaps matching TRBD2 (7 bases). Trimming took 5 bases from V and 0 from J, leaving 17 bases between them. This CDR3 contains 15 residues. Germline V gene lookup returns CDR1 SQVTM and CDR2 ANQGSEA. CDR3 amino acids: CSVQRGGPASYEQYF. DNA for the CDR3: TGCAGCGTTCAAAGGGGGGGCCCTGCCTCCTACGAGCAGTACTTC.

CDR3 DNA sequence: TGTGCCAGCTCACCGAACAGGGATGCTAACTATGGCTACACCTTC. Protein product: CASSPNRDANYGYTF. The chain combines TRBV18 with TRBJ1-2; the D gene is possibly TRBD1 (6 bases). V dropped 3 bases and J dropped 0 bases, with 11 bases sitting between them. CDR3 length: 15 residues. The germline V gene encodes CDR1 KGHSH and CDR2 LQKENI.

The chain combines TRBV29-1 with TRBJ1-1; the D gene is possibly TRBD1 (5 bases). With 5 bases removed from V and 1 base from J, the gap between germline ends came to 11 bases. The germline CDR1 and CDR2 sequences are SQVTM and ANQGSEA. The CDR3 has 13 residues. Here the CDR3 reads CSVRGESNTEAFF. CDR3 nucleotides: TGCAGCGTTCGGGGGGAGTCGAACACTGAAGCTTTCTTT.

The chain couples TRBV9 to TRBJ2-5; D ambiguous. Germline V CDR1 and CDR2: SGDLS, YYNGEE. Trimming took 0 bases from V and 0 from J, leaving 6 bases between them. This CDR3 region has 14 residues. CDR3: CASSVGFNQETQYF. In DNA form, the CDR3 reads TGTGCCAGCAGCGTAGGGTTCAACCAAGAGACCCAGTACTTC.

The chain carries TRBV9 and TRBJ1-5; D is unclear. Germline loops: CDR1 SGDLS, CDR2 YYNGEE. Trimming stripped 4 bases from V and 3 bases from J, with 14 bases between. This CDR3 has 15 residues. This CDR3 is CASSPSFGFNQPQHF. The CDR3 nucleotides are TGTGCCAGCAGCCCAAGTTTTGGTTTCAATCAGCCCCAGCATTTT. The complete variable domain, with remaining parts taken from reference TRBV9 and TRBJ1-5, reads DSGVTQTPKHLITATGQRVTLRCSPRSGDLSVYWYQQSLDQGLQFLIQYYNGEERAKGNILERFSAQQFPDLHSELNLSSLELGDSALYFCASSPSFGFNQPQHFGDGTRLSIL.

The chain recombines TRBV11-2 with TRBJ2-2; 8 bases are shared with TRBD1. Germline V gene sequence: CDR1 SGHAT, CDR2 FQNNGV. The J segment lost 6 bases and the V segment lost 5 bases, leaving 2 bases of the junction unmatched. CDR3 size: 13 residues. This CDR3 is CASSPQGAGELFF. The DNA for the CDR3 is TGTGCCAGCAGCCCACAGGGGGCCGGGGAGCTGTTTTTT.

The rearrangement links TRBV30 to TRBJ2-7; 10 positions agree with TRBD2. This CDR3 contains 16 residues. Germline V gene data show CDR1 as GTSNPN and CDR2 as SVGIG (reference sequence). V shed 3 bases and J 1 base; nucleotides not matched to a gene: 9. The CDR3 DNA is TGTGCCTGGAGCACCCCGGGAGCGGGAGGGTCCTACGAGCAGTACTTC. Its translation: CAWSTPGAGGSYEQYF. Full variable domain (outside the CDR3, taken from reference TRBV30 and TRBJ2-7): SQTIHQWPATLVQPVGSPLSLECTVEGTSNPNLYWYRQAAGRGLQLLFYSVGIGQISSEVPQNLSASRPQDRQFILSSKKLLLSDSGFYLCAWSTPGAGGSYEQYFGPGTRLTVT.